This T cell receptor beta chain was identified during a study of shared clonotypes between healthy human individuals. As defined, naive CD8 cells were CD45RO-negative and positively selected for CCR7, with terminally differentiated effector memory CD45RA+ cells excluded. Data came from immunoSEQ multiplex PCR; TCRdb stores just in-frame clones and leaves some out. The sample has about 2,200,000 clones, 93% seen once. CDR1 is MNHEY, CDR2 SMNVEV, per germline (reference sequence). V was pared by 0 bases and J by 8 bases, with 13 bases between. The CDR3 is 15 amino acids. The clonotype comes from a man between 18 and 35 years old in good health. Some clones in this sample may be carry-over from other donors' samples. Sequenced material: naive CD8+ T cells from PBMCs. The chain carries TRBV27 and TRBJ1-4, with D hard to call. The CDR3 DNA reads TGTGCCAGCAGTTTATCATCCTATAAACAGGAAAAACTGTTTTTT. Amino acid sequence: CASSLSSYKQEKLFF.